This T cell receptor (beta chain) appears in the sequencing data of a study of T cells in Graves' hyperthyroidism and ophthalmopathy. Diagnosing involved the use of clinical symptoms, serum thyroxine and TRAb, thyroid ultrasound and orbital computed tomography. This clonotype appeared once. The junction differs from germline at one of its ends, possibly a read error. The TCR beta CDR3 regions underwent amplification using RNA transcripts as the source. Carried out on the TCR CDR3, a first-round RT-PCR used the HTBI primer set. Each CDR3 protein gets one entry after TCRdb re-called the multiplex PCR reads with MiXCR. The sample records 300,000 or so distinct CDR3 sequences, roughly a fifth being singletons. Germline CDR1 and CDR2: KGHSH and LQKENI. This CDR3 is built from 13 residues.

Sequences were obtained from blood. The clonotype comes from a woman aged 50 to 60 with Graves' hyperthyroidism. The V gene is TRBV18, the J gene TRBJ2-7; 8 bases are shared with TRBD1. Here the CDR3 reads CACSSGQGREQYF. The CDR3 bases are TGTGCCTGCTCATCAGGACAGGGACGCGAGCAGTACTTC.